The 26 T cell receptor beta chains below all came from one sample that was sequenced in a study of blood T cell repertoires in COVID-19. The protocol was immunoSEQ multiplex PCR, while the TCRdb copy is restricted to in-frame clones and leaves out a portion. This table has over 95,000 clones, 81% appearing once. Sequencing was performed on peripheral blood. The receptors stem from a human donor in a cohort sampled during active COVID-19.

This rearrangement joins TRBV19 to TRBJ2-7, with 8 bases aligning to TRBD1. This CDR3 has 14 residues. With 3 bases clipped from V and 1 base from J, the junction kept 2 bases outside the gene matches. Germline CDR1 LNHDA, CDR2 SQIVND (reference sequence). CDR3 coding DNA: TGTGCCAGTAGTATTGGGACAGGTTCCTACGAGCAGTACTTC. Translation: CASSIGTGSYEQYF. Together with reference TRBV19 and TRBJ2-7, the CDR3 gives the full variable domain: DGGITQSPKYLFRKEGQNVTLSCEQNLNHDAMYWYRQDPGQGLRLIYYSQIVNDFQKGDIAEGYSVSREKKESFPLTVTSAQKNPTAFYLCASSIGTGSYEQYFGPGTRLTVT.

The CDR3 protein is CASSARTGGNQPQHF. CDR3 bases: TGTGCCAGCAGCGCTAGGACAGGGGGGAATCAGCCCCAGCATTTT. This sequence joins TRBV7-6 and TRBJ1-5; 10 bases line up with TRBD1. The CDR3 covers 15 residues. CDR1 is SGHVS, CDR2 FNYEAQ, per germline. V shed 5 bases and J 4 bases; nucleotides not matched to a gene: 5. Full variable domain (remainder filled in from reference TRBV7-6 and TRBJ1-5): GAGVSQSPRYKVTKRGQDVALRCDPISGHVSLYWYRQALGQGPEFLTYFNYEAQQDKSGLPNDRFSAERPEGSISTLTIQRTEQRDSAMYRCASSARTGGNQPQHFGDGTRLSIL.

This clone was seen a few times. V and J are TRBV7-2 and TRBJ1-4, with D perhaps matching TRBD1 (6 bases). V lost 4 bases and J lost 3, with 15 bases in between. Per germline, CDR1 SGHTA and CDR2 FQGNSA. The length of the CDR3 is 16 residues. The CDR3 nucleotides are TGTGCCAGCAGCTCACAGGGTGGTATCTCTAATGAAAAACTGTTTTTT. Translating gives CASSSQGGISNEKLFF.

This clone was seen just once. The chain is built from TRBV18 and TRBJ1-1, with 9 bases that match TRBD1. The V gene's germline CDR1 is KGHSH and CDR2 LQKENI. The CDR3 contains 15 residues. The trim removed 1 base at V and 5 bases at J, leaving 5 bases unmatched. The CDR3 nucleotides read TGTGCCAGCTCACCACGAAATGACAGGGGGACTGAAGCTTTCTTT. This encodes CASSPRNDRGTEAFF.

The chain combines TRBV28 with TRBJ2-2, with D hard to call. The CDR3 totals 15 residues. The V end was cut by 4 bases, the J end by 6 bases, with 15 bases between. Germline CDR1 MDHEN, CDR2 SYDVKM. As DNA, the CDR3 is TGTGCCAGCAGTTCCCCGATGGCTGAGGCCGGGGAGCTGTTTTTT. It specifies CASSSPMAEAGELFF.

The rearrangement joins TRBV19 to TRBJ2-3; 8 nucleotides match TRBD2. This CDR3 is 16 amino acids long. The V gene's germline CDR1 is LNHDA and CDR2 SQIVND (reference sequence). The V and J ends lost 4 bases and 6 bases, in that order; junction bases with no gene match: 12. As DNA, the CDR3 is TGTGCCAGTAGTACACCACAGCGGGAGCCTGGGGATACGCAGTATTTT. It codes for CASSTPQREPGDTQYF.

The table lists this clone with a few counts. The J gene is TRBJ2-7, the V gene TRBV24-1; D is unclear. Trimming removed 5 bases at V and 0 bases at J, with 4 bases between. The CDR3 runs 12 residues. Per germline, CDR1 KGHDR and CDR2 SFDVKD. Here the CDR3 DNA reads TGTGCCACCAGTGCGGGCTCCTACGAGCAGTACTTC. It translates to CATSAGSYEQYF.

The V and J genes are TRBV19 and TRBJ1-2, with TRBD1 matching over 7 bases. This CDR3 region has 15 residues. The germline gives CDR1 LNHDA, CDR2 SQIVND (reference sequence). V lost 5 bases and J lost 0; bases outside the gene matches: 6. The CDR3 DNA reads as TGTGCCAGTAGTCACAGGGGTACAGCTAACTATGGCTACACCTTC. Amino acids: CASSHRGTANYGYTF.

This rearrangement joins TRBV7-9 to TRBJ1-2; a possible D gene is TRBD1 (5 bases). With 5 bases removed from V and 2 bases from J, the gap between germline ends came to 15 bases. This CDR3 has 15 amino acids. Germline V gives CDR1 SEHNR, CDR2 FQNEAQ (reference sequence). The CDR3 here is CASSKEGQTNYGYTF. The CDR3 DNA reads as TGTGCCAGCAGCAAAGAGGGGCAGACAAACTATGGCTACACCTTC.

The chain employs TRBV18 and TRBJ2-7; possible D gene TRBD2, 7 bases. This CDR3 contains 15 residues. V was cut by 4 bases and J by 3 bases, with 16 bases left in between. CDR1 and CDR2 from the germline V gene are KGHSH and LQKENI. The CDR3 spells CASSQKGGGSYEQYF. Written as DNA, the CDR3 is TGTGCCAGCTCACAAAAGGGGGGGGGAAGCTACGAGCAGTACTTC.

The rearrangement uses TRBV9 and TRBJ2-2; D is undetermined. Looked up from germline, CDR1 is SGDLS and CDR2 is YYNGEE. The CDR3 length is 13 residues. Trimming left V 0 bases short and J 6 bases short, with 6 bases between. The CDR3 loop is CASSVGVSGELFF. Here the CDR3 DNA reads TGTGCCAGCAGCGTAGGAGTCTCCGGGGAGCTGTTTTTT.

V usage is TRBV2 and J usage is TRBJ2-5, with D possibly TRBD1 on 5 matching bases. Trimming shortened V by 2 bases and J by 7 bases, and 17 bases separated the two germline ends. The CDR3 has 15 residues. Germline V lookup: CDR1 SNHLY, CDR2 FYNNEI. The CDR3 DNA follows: TGTGCCAGCAGTGAATCGAGGACAAAAAGGGGGACCCAGTACTTC. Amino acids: CASSESRTKRGTQYF.

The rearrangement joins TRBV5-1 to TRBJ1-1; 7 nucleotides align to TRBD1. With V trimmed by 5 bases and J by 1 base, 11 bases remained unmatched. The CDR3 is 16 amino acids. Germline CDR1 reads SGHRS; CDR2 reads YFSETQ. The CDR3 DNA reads TGCGCCAGCAGTTCAAGACCAGGGGGTCGGAACACTGAAGCTTTCTTT. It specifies CASSSRPGGRNTEAFF.

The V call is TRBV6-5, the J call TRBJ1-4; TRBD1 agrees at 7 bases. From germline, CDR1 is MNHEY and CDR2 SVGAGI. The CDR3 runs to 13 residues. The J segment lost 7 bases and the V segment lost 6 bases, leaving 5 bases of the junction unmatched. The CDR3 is CASRTGWGEKLFF. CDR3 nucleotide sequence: TGTGCCAGCAGGACAGGGTGGGGTGAAAAACTGTTTTTT.

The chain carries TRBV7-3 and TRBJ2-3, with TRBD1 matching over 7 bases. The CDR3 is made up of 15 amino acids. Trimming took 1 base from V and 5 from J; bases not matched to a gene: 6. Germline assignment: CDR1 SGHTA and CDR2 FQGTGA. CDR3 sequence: CASSLKGAKLDTQYF. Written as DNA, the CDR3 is TGTGCCAGCAGCTTAAAGGGGGCGAAGCTAGATACGCAGTATTTT.

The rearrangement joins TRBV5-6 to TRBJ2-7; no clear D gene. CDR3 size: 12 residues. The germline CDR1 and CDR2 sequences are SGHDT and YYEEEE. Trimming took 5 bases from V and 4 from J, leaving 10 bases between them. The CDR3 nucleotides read TGTGCCAGCAGTTCCGGTTCTTACGAGCAGTACTTC. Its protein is CASSSGSYEQYF.

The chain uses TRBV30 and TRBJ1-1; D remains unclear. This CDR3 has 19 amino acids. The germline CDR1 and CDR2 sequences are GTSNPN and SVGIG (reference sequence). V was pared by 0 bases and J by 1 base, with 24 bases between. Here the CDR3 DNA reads TGTGCCTGGAGTGTTACACGTGCACCACGGATGAGAGGGAACACTGAAGCTTTCTTT. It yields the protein CAWSVTRAPRMRGNTEAFF.

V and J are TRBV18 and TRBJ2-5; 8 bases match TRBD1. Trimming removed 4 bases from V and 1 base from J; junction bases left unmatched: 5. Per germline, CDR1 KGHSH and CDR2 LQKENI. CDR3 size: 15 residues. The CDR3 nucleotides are TGTGCCAGCTCACAAGGGACAGGCGCCCAAGAGACCCAGTACTTC. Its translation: CASSQGTGAQETQYF.

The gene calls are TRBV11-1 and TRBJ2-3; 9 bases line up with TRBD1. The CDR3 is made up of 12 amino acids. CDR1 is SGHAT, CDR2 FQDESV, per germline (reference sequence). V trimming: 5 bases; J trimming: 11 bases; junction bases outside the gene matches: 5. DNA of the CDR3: TGTGCCAGCAGCGACAGGGGGTCAGGGCAGTATTTT. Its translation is CASSDRGSGQYF.

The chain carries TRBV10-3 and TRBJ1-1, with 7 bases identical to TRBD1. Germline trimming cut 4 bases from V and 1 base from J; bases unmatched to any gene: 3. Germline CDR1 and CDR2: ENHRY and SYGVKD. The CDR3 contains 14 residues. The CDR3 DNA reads TGTGCCATCAGTGCAAGACAGGGGAACACTGAAGCTTTCTTT. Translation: CAISARQGNTEAFF.

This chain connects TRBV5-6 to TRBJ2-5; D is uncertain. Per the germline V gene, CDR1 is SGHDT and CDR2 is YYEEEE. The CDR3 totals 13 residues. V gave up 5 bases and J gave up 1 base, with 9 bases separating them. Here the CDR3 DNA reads TGTGCCAGCAGTCAAGACACCCAAGAGACCCAGTACTTC. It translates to CASSQDTQETQYF.

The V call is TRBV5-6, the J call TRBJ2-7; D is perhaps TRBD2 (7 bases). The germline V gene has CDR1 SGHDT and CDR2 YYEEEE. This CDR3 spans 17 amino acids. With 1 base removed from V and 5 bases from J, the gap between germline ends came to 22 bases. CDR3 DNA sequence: TGTGCCAGCAGCTTGCCTGGGGGCGGGAGCGTTGTAGACGAGCAGTACTTC. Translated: CASSLPGGGSVVDEQYF.

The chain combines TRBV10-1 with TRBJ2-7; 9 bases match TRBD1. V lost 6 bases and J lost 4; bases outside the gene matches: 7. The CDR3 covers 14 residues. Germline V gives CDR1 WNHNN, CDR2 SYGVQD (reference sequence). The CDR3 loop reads CASSPGQGLYEQYF. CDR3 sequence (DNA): TGCGCCAGCAGCCCGGGACAGGGATTATACGAGCAGTACTTC.

The CDR3 here is CASSSGTGGGEQYF. The CDR3 DNA is TGTGCCAGCAGCTCCGGGACAGGGGGGGGAGAGCAGTACTTC. The chain has TRBV7-2 and TRBJ2-7; TRBD1 matches 11 bases. The CDR3 runs 14 residues. V trimming: 4 bases; J trimming: 7 bases; junction bases outside the gene matches: 6. Germline V gene data show CDR1 as SGHTA and CDR2 as FQGNSA.

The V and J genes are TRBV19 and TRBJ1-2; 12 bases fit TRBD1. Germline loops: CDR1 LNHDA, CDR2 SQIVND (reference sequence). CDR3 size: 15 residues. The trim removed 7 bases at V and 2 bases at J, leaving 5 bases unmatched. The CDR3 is CASTPGTGGNYGYTF. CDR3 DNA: TGTGCCAGTACCCCCGGGACAGGGGGCAACTATGGCTACACCTTC.

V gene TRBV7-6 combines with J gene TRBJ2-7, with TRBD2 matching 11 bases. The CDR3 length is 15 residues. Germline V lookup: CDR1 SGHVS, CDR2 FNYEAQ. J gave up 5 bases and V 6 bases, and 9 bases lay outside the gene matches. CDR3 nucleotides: TGTGCCAGCAGACCTACTAGCGGGAGAACAGACGAGCAGTACTTC. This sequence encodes CASRPTSGRTDEQYF. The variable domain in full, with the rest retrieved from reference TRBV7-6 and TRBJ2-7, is GAGVSQSPRYKVTKRGQDVALRCDPISGHVSLYWYRQALGQGPEFLTYFNYEAQQDKSGLPNDRFSAERPEGSISTLTIQRTEQRDSAMYRCASRPTSGRTDEQYFGPGTRLTVT.